The T cell receptor beta chain described here comes from a study of T cell responses to AZD1222 COVID-19 vaccine. Points from the study as a whole: Just a handful of AZD1222 recipients were seropositive at baseline. Epitopes outside B.1.351 and B.1.1.7 mutated regions reportedly drew nearly half of spike TCRs. Donors in the cohort were predominantly white British and more often female, and clonal diversity was possibly underestimated.

To note about this clone: The target antigen is unknown.

Germline CDR1 and CDR2: LNHNV and YYDKDF (reference sequence). The V gene end was trimmed by 6 bases and the J gene end by 4 bases; junction bases not matched to a gene: 5. The CDR3 has 13 residues. Measured with immunoSEQ multiplex PCR; TCRdb has only the in-frame clones, and not every one. The sample includes roughly 60,000 clones, about 83% of them seen just once. The specimen was peripheral blood, collected 28 days after the second AZD1222 dose. The sequence was obtained from an adult who received the AZD1222 COVID-19 vaccine. This rearrangement joins TRBV15 to TRBJ1-1, with 7 bases matching TRBD1. The CDR3 bases are TGTGCCACCAGTAGACAGGGCACCACTGAAGCTTTCTTT. Protein: CATSRQGTTEAFF.